This T cell receptor beta chain emerged from a study of cytomegalovirus exposure and HLA in healthy donors. This clone was detected a few times. The target antigen is unknown. Amplification used 60 Vbeta primers and 13 Jbeta primers. Produced via immunoSEQ multiplex PCR; TCRdb's table is partial and in-frame only. The data show about 120,000 clones, with around 81% seen just once and 1.2% held by the top ten. Study-level points and caveats: One variant, a missense change in DCLRE1C, was linked in a later analysis to TCR beta V- and J-gene trimming. The study carried out a later analysis of TCR beta sequences. It associated 16,951 of them with specific HLA alleles at a false discovery rate of 0.05.

Germline CDR1 SGHRS, CDR2 YFSETQ. The CDR3 sequence is 15 residues long. Trimming pared 4 bases from V and 1 base from J, leaving 14 bases between. Sequencing was done on a sample of PBMCs. This TCR was sampled from a female donor in good health and CMV-seronegative. V gene TRBV5-1 combines with J gene TRBJ1-1, with a weak D call TRBD1 (5 bases). CDR3 region: CASSLSGTANTEAFF. In DNA, the CDR3 is TGCGCCAGCAGCCTTAGCGGGACGGCGAACACTGAAGCTTTCTTT.